These 18 T cell receptor beta chains came from one sample sequenced in a study of Graves' ophthalmopathy and Graves' hyperthyroidism. The sequenced template was RNA, covering the TCR beta CDR3 region. Second-round multiplex PCR came after first-round RT-PCR with HTBI primers. MiXCR, applied by TCRdb to the multiplex PCR reads, yields one record per CDR3 protein. The profile shows roughly 500,000 distinct CDR3 sequences, under 15% of them singletons. Specimen: blood. The receptors stem from a woman in her 30s with Graves' ophthalmopathy.

This clonotype was recorded many times. CDR3 loop: CASSPISSVQETQYF. The CDR3, as DNA: TGTGCCAGCAGTCCTATTTCGTCCGTTCAAGAGACCCAGTACTTC. The chain carries TRBV7-9 and TRBJ2-5, with D unresolved. The V and J ends lost 6 bases and 2 bases respectively, with 16 bases between them. The germline CDR1 and CDR2 sequences are SEHNR and FQNEAQ (reference sequence). This CDR3 is built from 15 residues.

This clonotype was detected ten times or more. The gene calls are TRBV6-5 and TRBJ2-7; 9 bases fit TRBD1. Germline lookup yields CDR1 MNHEY and CDR2 SVGAGI. The CDR3 runs 15 residues. With 4 bases clipped from V and 5 bases from J, the junction kept 9 bases outside the gene matches. Here the CDR3 reads CASSFLGQGRHEQYF. CDR3 in DNA: TGTGCCAGCAGTTTCCTCGGACAGGGGAGGCACGAGCAGTACTTC.

Comment on this clonotype: Just one base apart from a much larger clone, this may be a read error. V usage is TRBV20-1 and J usage is TRBJ2-5; 9 positions agree with TRBD2. Germline CDR1 DFQATT, CDR2 SNEGSKA (reference sequence). V shed 0 bases and J 5 bases; nucleotides not matched to a gene: 7. This CDR3 has 15 residues. The CDR3 sequence is CSARDGNSGSETQYF. In DNA, the CDR3 is TGCAGTGCTAGAGACGGCAATAGCGGGAGTGAGACCCAGTACTTC.

The sample holds many counts of this clonotype. The chain carries TRBV6-1 and TRBJ2-7; D is undetermined. The CDR3 length is 14 residues. From germline, CDR1 is MNHNS and CDR2 SASEGT. Trimming stripped 3 bases from V and 7 bases from J, with 16 bases between. For the CDR3, the DNA is TGTGCCAGCAGTGAGGGTAGGACCCTGGGTGAGCAGTACTTC. It is translated as CASSEGRTLGEQYF.

This clonotype showed up just a few times. The CDR3 here is CASSPGWGSTGELFF. Here the CDR3 DNA reads TGTGCCAGCAGCCCAGGGTGGGGGAGCACCGGGGAGCTGTTTTTT. The chain employs TRBV5-6 and TRBJ2-2, with D perhaps being TRBD1 or TRBD2 (5 bases each). CDR3 length: 15 residues. Deletions cut 4 bases from V and 4 bases from J, with 14 bases between. CDR1 SGHDT and CDR2 YYEEEE come from the germline V gene.

The genes are TRBV5-1 and TRBJ2-4; the match to TRBD1 covers 8 bases. Germline V lookup: CDR1 SGHRS, CDR2 YFSETQ. V lost 4 bases, J lost 4 bases, and 4 bases stayed unmatched. The CDR3 has 14 residues. CDR3 sequence: CASSPGTGKNIQYF. The CDR3 nucleotides read TGCGCCAGCAGCCCCGGGACAGGAAAAAACATTCAGTACTTC.

This chain joins TRBV9 and TRBJ1-1, with 7 bases aligning to TRBD1. CDR3 size: 13 residues. V dropped 6 bases and J dropped 7; count of bases not matched to a gene: 9. Germline V gene data show CDR1 as SGDLS and CDR2 as YYNGEE. CDR3 sequence (DNA): TGTGCCAGCAACCGGGAAGGGGGCCTTGAAGCTTTCTTT. Amino acids: CASNREGGLEAFF.

This clonotype was seen ten or more times. The rearrangement uses TRBV6-5 and TRBJ1-1; tentatively, D is TRBD1 (5 bases). The CDR3 length is 17 residues. Germline lookup yields CDR1 MNHEY and CDR2 SVGAGI. V lost 0 bases to trimming and J lost 5 bases, with 19 bases between them. This chain's CDR3 is CASSYSGGDQAGTEAFF. CDR3 bases: TGTGCCAGCAGTTACTCGGGGGGAGACCAGGCGGGAACTGAAGCTTTCTTT.

This clonotype was found many times. The chain carries TRBV6-5 and TRBJ1-2; D is uncertain. The germline V and J ends were trimmed by 5 bases and 6 bases, with 10 bases remaining between them. CDR1 and CDR2 from the germline V gene are MNHEY and SVGAGI. The CDR3 length is 12 residues. In DNA form, the CDR3 reads TGTGCCAGCAGTACCCGATATGATGGCTACACCTTC. Its translation: CASSTRYDGYTF.

This clonotype was recorded at least ten times. The chain links TRBV20-1 to TRBJ2-5; weak D call: TRBD1 (6 bases). Germline CDR1 is DFQATT and CDR2 is SNEGSKA (reference sequence). This CDR3 is built from 16 residues. V lost 1 base and J lost 0, with 15 bases in between. The CDR3 DNA follows: TGCAGTGCTAGAGGGTACCGGGACACCCACCAAGAGACCCAGTACTTC. Encoded protein: CSARGYRDTHQETQYF.

This clonotype was seen repeatedly, ten times or more. The chain recombines TRBV11-2 with TRBJ1-5; D is perhaps TRBD1 (5 bases). Germline loops: CDR1 SGHAT, CDR2 FQNNGV. The V gene lost 3 bases and the J gene lost 3 bases, with 21 bases spanning the gap. The CDR3 is 18 residues long. CDR3 nucleotides: TGTGCCAGCAGCTTCAAAGCGACAGCCAACTTTCCCAATCAGCCCCAGCATTTT. It yields the protein CASSFKATANFPNQPQHF.

This clonotype was seen repeatedly, ten times or more. The V gene is TRBV6-1, the J gene TRBJ2-7; a possible D gene is TRBD1 (6 bases). V was clipped by 1 base and J by 2 bases, with 9 bases between them. The CDR3 has 14 amino acids. Germline-derived CDR1 and CDR2 are MNHNS and SASEGT. The CDR3 nucleotides read TGTGCCAGCAGTGAAGTGGGACAAACCTACGAGCAGTACTTC. This gives the protein CASSEVGQTYEQYF.

This sequence joins TRBV27 and TRBJ1-1; D not resolved. The germline V and J ends were trimmed by 8 bases and 0 bases, with 10 bases remaining between them. CDR1 and CDR2 from the germline V gene are MNHEY and SMNVEV (reference sequence). The CDR3 has 13 amino acids. CDR3 loop: CASGRHMNTEAFF. CDR3 DNA sequence: TGTGCCAGCGGAAGACACATGAACACTGAAGCTTTCTTT.

This clonotype was counted at least ten times. This chain connects TRBV9 to TRBJ2-7, with D maybe TRBD2 (6 bases). Germline values: CDR1 SGDLS, CDR2 YYNGEE. The CDR3 is 13 amino acids. Trimming cost V 4 bases and J 3 bases, with 11 bases left between them. Written as DNA, the CDR3 is TGTGCCAGCAGCCCCGGAGGGAACTACGAGCAGTACTTC. Encoded protein: CASSPGGNYEQYF.

The table lists this clonotype with many counts. The V call is TRBV6-2 or TRBV6-3, the J call TRBJ1-1; D unresolved. Looked up from germline, CDR1 is MNHEY and CDR2 is SVGEGT. Between the trimmed V and J ends, which lost 0 bases and 0 bases, there was a span of 17 bases. The CDR3 extends over 18 amino acids. The CDR3 region is CASSYSTRQLIMNTEAFF. The CDR3 nucleotides read TGTGCCAGCAGTTACTCGACCAGGCAGCTGATAATGAACACTGAAGCTTTCTTT.

This clonotype has a handful of counts. The CDR3 loop reads CASSQGWGTYEQYF. The DNA for the CDR3 is TGTGCCAGCAGCCAAGGTTGGGGCACCTACGAGCAGTACTTC. This rearrangement joins TRBV3-1 to TRBJ2-7, with TRBD1 as a possible D gene (5 bases). Trimming left V 1 base short and J 2 bases short, with 9 bases between. The CDR3 sequence is 14 residues long. CDR1 is LGHDT, CDR2 YNNKEL, per germline (reference sequence).

This chain links TRBV29-1 with TRBJ1-5; TRBD1 matches at 8 bases. The junction had 2 bases not matched to a gene; V was cut back by 4 bases and J by 0 bases. The CDR3 is 14 residues long. CDR1 is SQVTM and CDR2 is ANQGSEA in the germline V gene. The CDR3 sequence: CSVVQGDSNQPQHF. As DNA, the CDR3 is TGCAGCGTTGTACAGGGGGATAGCAATCAGCCCCAGCATTTT.

This clonotype was seen many times. This chain's CDR3 is CASRRDGTGIYEQYF. For the CDR3, the DNA is TGTGCCAGCAGAAGAGACGGGACAGGTATCTACGAGCAGTACTTC. V and J are TRBV27 and TRBJ2-7, with 8 bases fitting TRBD1. V shed 6 bases, J shed 3 bases, and the junction held 10 bases outside the gene matches. The CDR3 has 15 amino acids. CDR1 is MNHEY and CDR2 is SMNVEV in the germline V gene (reference sequence).